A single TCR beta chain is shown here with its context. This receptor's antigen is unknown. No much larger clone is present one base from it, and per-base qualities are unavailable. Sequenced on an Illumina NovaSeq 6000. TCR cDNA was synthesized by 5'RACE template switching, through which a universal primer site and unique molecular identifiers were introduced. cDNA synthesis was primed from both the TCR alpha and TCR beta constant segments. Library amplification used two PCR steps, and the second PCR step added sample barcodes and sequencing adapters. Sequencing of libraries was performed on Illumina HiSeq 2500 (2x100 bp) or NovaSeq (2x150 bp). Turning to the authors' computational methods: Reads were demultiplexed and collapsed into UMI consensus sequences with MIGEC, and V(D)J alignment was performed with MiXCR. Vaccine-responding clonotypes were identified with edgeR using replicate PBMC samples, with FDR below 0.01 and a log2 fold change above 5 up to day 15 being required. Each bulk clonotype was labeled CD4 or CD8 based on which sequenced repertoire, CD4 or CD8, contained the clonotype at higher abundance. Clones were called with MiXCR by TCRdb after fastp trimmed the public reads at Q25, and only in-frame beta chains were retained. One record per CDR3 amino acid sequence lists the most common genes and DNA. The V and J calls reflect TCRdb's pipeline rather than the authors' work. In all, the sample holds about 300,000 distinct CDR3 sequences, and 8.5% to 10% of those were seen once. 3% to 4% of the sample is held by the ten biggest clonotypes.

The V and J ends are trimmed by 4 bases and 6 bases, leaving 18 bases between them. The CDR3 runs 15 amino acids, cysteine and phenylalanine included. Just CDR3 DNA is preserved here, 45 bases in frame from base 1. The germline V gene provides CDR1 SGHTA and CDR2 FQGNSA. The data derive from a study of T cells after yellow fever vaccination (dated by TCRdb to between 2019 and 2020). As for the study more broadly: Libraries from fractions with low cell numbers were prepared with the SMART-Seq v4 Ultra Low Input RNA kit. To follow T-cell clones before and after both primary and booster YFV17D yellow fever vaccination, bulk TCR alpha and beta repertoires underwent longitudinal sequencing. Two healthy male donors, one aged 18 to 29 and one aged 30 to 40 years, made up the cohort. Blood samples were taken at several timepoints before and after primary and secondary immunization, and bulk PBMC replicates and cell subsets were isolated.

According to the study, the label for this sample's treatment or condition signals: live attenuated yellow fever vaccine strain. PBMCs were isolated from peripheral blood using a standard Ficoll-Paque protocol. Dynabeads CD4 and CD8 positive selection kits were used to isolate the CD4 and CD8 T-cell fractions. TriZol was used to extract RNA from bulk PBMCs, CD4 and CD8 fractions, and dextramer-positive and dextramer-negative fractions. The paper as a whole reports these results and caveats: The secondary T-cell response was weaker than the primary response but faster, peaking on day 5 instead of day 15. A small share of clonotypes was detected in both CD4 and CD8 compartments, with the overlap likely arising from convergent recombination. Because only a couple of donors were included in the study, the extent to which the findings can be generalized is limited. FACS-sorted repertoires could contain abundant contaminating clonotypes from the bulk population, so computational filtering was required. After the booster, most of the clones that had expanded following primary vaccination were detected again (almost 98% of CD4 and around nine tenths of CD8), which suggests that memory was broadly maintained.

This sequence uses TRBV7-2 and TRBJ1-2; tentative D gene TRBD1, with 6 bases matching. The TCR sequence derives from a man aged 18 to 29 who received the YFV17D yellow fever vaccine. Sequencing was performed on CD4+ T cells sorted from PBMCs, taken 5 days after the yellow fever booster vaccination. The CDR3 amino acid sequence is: CASSWPGGVAHGYTF. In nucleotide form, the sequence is TGTGCCAGCAGCTGGCCTGGGGGCGTTGCCCATGGCTACACCTTC.